Only one count was recorded for the clone carrying this T cell receptor beta chain. There are 14 residues in the CDR3. Trimming took off 4 bases at V and 8 bases at J, with 16 bases between the two ends. The germline CDR1 and CDR2 sequences are SGHNT and YYREEE (reference sequence). The data were obtained in a study of cytomegalovirus exposure and HLA in healthy donors. PCR amplification relied on 60 Vbeta primers (plus 13 Jbeta primers). Clones were read by immunoSEQ multiplex PCR, and TCRdb kept only the in-frame ones, dropping some. The sample holds around 130,000 clones, 70% to 85% seen once. This receptor was taken from a boy under 18 in good health and CMV-seronegative. Sequenced input: PBMCs. The chain recombines TRBV5-4 with TRBJ1-3; a weak D match, TRBD1 (5 bases). CDR3 sequence reads: CASSQGGAVDTIYF. CDR3 nucleotides: TGTGCCAGCAGCCAGGGAGGGGCCGTCGACACCATATATTTT.